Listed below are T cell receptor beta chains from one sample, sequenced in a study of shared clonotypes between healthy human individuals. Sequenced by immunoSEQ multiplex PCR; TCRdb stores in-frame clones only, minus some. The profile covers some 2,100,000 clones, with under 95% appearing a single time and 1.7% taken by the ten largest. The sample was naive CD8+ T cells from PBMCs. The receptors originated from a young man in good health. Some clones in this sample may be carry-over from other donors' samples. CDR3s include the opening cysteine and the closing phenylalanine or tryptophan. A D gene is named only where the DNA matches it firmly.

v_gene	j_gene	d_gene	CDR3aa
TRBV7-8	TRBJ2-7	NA	CASRPDWSGYEQYF
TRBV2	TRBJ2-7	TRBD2	CASSEVRGSGTSGSYEQYF
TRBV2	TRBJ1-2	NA	CAEGDAYGYTF
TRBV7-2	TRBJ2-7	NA	CASSLGGDYEQYF
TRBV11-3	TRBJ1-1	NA	CASSGRLNTEAFF
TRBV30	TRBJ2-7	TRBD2	CAWGVTGGSEQYF
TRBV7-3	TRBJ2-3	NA	CASSLMGPGDTQYF
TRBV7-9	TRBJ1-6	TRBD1	CASSLAGQGDSPLHF
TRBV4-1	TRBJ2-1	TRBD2	CASSQLAGTSYNEQFF
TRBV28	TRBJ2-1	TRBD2	CASSRGLAGGPSGEQFF
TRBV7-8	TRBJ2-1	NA	CASSEGLGGFEQFF
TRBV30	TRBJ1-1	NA	CAWVDPVGNTEAFF
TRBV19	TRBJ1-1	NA	CASTDSRGEVNTEAFF
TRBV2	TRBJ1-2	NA	CASSGRDRQDLGYGYTF
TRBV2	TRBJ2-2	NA	CASSVRGTGELFF
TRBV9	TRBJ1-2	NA	CASSVGEARSNYGYTF
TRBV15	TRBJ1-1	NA	CATSTSSGTEAFF
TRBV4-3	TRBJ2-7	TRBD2	CASSQDLAGGGFYEQYF
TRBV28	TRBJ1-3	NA	CASSPFYRAGNTIYF
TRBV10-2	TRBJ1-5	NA	CASGYSNQPQHF
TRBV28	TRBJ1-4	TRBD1	CASSPRQGWEKLFF
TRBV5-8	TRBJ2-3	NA	CASSVGLLGTDTQYF
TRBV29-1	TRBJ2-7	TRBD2	CSVVGGRTYEQYF
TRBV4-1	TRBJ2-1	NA	CASSPRWGEPNEQFF
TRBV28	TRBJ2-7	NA	CASSLLHSYEQYF
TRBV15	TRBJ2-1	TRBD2	CATSSEAGGPNNEQFF
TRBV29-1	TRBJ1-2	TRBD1	CSVGGGAGSNYGYTF
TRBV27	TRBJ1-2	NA	CASSTRDGNGYTF
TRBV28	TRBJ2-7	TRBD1	CASSPGQGTGEQYF
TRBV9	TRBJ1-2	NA	CASSAAPRRADLHGYTF